These T cell receptor beta chains were read from a single sample in a study of T cells after posttransplantation cyclophosphamide. Libraries were prepared by immunoSEQ multiplex PCR; TCRdb keeps only in-frame clonotypes and omits some of them. Of around 5,000 clones detected, roughly 76% appear once; the ten largest clones hold more than 30%. The sample here was PBMCs, taken after allogeneic stem cell transplant with posttransplant cyclophosphamide. These receptors came from a male patient aged 60 to 75 who received an allogeneic stem cell transplant from an unrelated donor, was CMV-positive, and had no GVHD. Some T cells may arise from the graft donor. CDR3s include the opening cysteine and the closing phenylalanine or tryptophan. A D gene is named only where the DNA matches it firmly. A clone size is listed for some rows: how often the clone was seen (once, few, many), or a class if it is expanded.

v_call	d_call	j_call	clone_size	cdr3_aa	cdr3_nt
TRBV28	TRBD2	TRBJ2-7	NA	CASPPSGRAAKSSYEQYF	TGTGCCAGTCCACCAAGCGGGAGGGCCGCAAAAAGCTCCTACGAGCAGTACTTC
TRBV5-1	NA	TRBJ2-5	NA	CASSFGGQETQYF	TGCGCCAGCAGCTTCGGAGGGCAAGAGACCCAGTACTTC
TRBV15	TRBD2	TRBJ2-1	NA	CATSRASGLYNEQFF	TGTGCCACCAGCAGGGCTAGCGGGCTTTACAATGAGCAGTTCTTC
TRBV27	TRBD2	TRBJ2-4	NA	CASRTLSGSAKNIQYF	TGTGCCAGCAGGACCCTTAGCGGGAGTGCCAAAAACATTCAGTACTTC
TRBV6-6	TRBD1	TRBJ1-4	NA	CASSHRDRAEKLFF	TGTGCCAGCAGCCACCGGGACAGGGCTGAAAAACTGTTTTTT
TRBV30	TRBD2	TRBJ2-2	NA	CAWSVSGTSPLPLFF	TGTGCCTGGAGTGTTTCCGGGACTAGCCCACTACCGCTGTTTTTT
TRBV28	TRBD2	TRBJ2-1	NA	CASSLGTSGSNEQFF	TGTGCCAGCAGTCTCGGGACTAGCGGGAGCAATGAGCAGTTCTTC
TRBV7-8	NA	TRBJ2-4	few	CASSLRIPQGLGNIQYF	TGTGCCAGCAGCCTTAGGATCCCCCAGGGTTTGGGAAACATTCAGTACTTC
TRBV18	NA	TRBJ2-1	NA	CASSPPPAGSNEQFF	TGTGCCAGCTCACCACCACCCGCGGGGTCCAATGAGCAGTTCTTC
TRBV19	TRBD1	TRBJ2-5	NA	CASKDRARETQYF	TGTGCCAGTAAGGACAGGGCGAGAGAGACCCAGTACTTC
TRBV11-2	TRBD2	TRBJ2-5	NA	CASSLYVSGGAFQETQYF	TGTGCCAGCAGCTTATATGTTAGCGGGGGGGCTTTCCAAGAGACCCAGTACTTC
TRBV27	NA	TRBJ2-5	NA	CASSFTQLETQYF	TGTGCCAGCAGTTTTACTCAACTGGAGACCCAGTACTTC
TRBV29-1	NA	TRBJ2-3	NA	CSGYSVNSGDTQYF	TGCAGCGGGTATAGCGTTAATTCTGGAGATACGCAGTATTTT
TRBV28	TRBD2	TRBJ2-1	NA	CASNRAGGQYNEQFF	TGTGCCAGCAATCGAGCGGGAGGCCAGTACAATGAGCAGTTCTTC
TRBV5-4	NA	TRBJ2-7	NA	CASSLKGVFDYEQYF	TGTGCCAGCAGCCTTAAAGGGGTTTTTGACTACGAGCAGTACTTC
TRBV18	TRBD1	TRBJ2-7	few	CASSPPGQGDYEQYF	TGTGCCAGCTCACCACCGGGACAGGGCGACTACGAGCAGTACTTC
TRBV5-5	TRBD1	TRBJ2-7	NA	CASSLGARTGAYEQYF	TGTGCCAGCAGCTTGGGGGCCCGGACAGGGGCCTACGAGCAGTACTTC
TRBV7-9	TRBD2	TRBJ2-2	NA	CASSFRTSGKAGELFF	TGTGCCAGCAGCTTCCGGACTAGCGGGAAGGCCGGGGAGCTGTTTTTT
TRBV5-4	NA	TRBJ2-1	NA	CASSWGGSNEQFF	TGTGCCAGCAGCTGGGGGGGCTCCAATGAGCAGTTCTTC
TRBV5-1	NA	TRBJ1-4	NA	CASSFGRGTNEKLFF	TGCGCCAGCAGCTTCGGGAGGGGGACTAATGAAAAACTGTTTTTT
TRBV14	NA	TRBJ2-7	NA	CASSAPQGTPRAYEQYF	TGTGCCAGCAGCGCCCCCCAAGGGACTCCCAGAGCGTACGAGCAGTACTTC
TRBV4-3	TRBD1	TRBJ2-7	NA	CASSHSATGETYEQYF	TGCGCCAGCAGCCATTCCGCAACAGGGGAGACCTACGAGCAGTACTTC
TRBV7-9	TRBD2	TRBJ2-3	NA	CASSPGLAGERTDTQYF	TGTGCCAGCAGCCCGGGACTAGCGGGGGAGCGCACAGATACGCAGTATTTT
TRBV4-1	NA	TRBJ2-2	NA	CASSQDIQGPNGELFF	TGCGCCAGCAGCCAAGACATACAGGGCCCAAACGGGGAGCTGTTTTTT